These 17 T cell receptor beta chains share one sample of origin, sequenced in a study of T cells in Graves' hyperthyroidism and ophthalmopathy. Amplification of TCR beta CDR3 regions used RNA as the template. First-round RT-PCR targeting the TCR CDR3 was performed with the HTBI primer set. A single record per CDR3 protein comes from TCRdb applying MiXCR to the multiplex PCR reads. Among some 320,000 distinct CDR3 sequences, roughly an eighth were seen once, and the ten largest hold roughly 35%. Material: blood. The source of these receptors is a woman between 40 and 55 years old with Graves' ophthalmopathy.

As DNA, the CDR3 is TGCAGTGCGCCTCAGGATCGCACCATATATTTT. This gives the protein CSAPQDRTIYF. The V and J genes are TRBV20-1 and TRBJ1-3; unclear D gene. This CDR3 spans 11 amino acids. Deletions cut 6 bases from V and 9 bases from J, with 12 bases between. The germline V gene has CDR1 DFQATT and CDR2 SNEGSKA (reference sequence).

Ten or more counts support this clonotype. V usage is TRBV5-1 and J usage is TRBJ1-4; a weak D match, TRBD1 (6 bases). Germline V lookup: CDR1 SGHRS, CDR2 YFSETQ. This CDR3 spans 14 amino acids. The V end was cut by 0 bases, the J end by 7 bases, with 10 bases between. CDR3 protein: CASSLGRGGEKLFF. CDR3 in DNA: TGCGCCAGCAGCTTGGGCAGGGGTGGTGAAAAACTGTTTTTT.

The chain links TRBV19 to TRBJ1-5; tentative D call: TRBD1 (6 bases). Germline V gene lookup returns CDR1 LNHDA and CDR2 SQIVND (reference sequence). The CDR3 is made up of 14 amino acids. Between the trimmed V and J ends, which lost 4 bases and 6 bases, there was a span of 13 bases. CDR3 sequence (DNA): TGTGCCAGTAGTACGACCGGGGGGGCTCAGCCCCAGCATTTT. Translation: CASSTTGGAQPQHF.

With respect to this clonotype: A read error may explain this, as a much larger clone is one base away. The chain joins TRBV7-9 to TRBJ2-2; D remains unclear. CDR3 length equals 16 residues. Per the germline V gene, CDR1 is SEHNR and CDR2 is FQNEAQ (reference sequence). V dropped 6 bases and J dropped 0 bases, with 14 bases sitting between them. CDR3 bases: TGTGCCAGCAGTAACCCGTTTGGGGCGAACACCGGGGAGCTGTTTTTT. It codes for CASSNPFGANTGELFF.

Many counts were recorded for this clonotype. The chain is built from TRBV15 and TRBJ1-4; 7 bases are a match to TRBD1. Germline V gives CDR1 LNHNV, CDR2 YYDKDF (reference sequence). The length of the CDR3 is 14 residues. After removal of 5 bases from V and 5 bases from J, the junction contained 5 bases not matched to a gene. CDR3 DNA: TGTGCCACCAGCGGTGGACAGGTCAATGAAAAACTGTTTTTT. Protein: CATSGGQVNEKLFF.

This clonotype has more than one count but fewer than ten. The V gene is TRBV5-1, the J gene TRBJ1-4, with D unresolved. CDR3 size: 15 residues. Germline V lookup: CDR1 SGHRS, CDR2 YFSETQ. V dropped 0 bases and J dropped 7 bases, with 13 bases sitting between them. The CDR3 sequence is CASSLEGGPLEKLFF. The CDR3 DNA follows: TGCGCCAGCAGCTTGGAAGGCGGGCCTCTTGAAAAACTGTTTTTT.

Ten or more counts support this clonotype. V is TRBV24-1 and J is TRBJ2-1; TRBD1 or TRBD2 may be the D gene (5 bases each). The V gene's germline CDR1 is KGHDR and CDR2 SFDVKD. The CDR3 runs 17 residues. V was shortened by 4 bases and J by 5 bases, with 20 bases between the two germline ends. The CDR3 spells CATSDPREGAGNNEQFF. CDR3 nucleotide sequence: TGTGCCACCAGTGACCCAAGAGAAGGGGCGGGTAACAATGAGCAGTTCTTC.

The J gene is TRBJ2-5, the V gene TRBV6-1, with D unclear. Trimming cost V 3 bases and J 7 bases, with 12 bases left between them. Germline-derived CDR1 and CDR2 are MNHNS and SASEGT. The CDR3 contains 13 residues. The CDR3 sequence: CASSDGPGRTQYF. For the CDR3, the DNA is TGTGCCAGCAGTGATGGGCCCGGTCGGACCCAGTACTTC.

This clonotype appeared many times. The V and J genes are TRBV9 and TRBJ2-1; 7 nucleotides line up with TRBD1. The CDR3 totals 14 residues. Germline V gene data show CDR1 as SGDLS and CDR2 as YYNGEE. The J segment lost 6 bases and the V segment lost 3 bases, leaving 6 bases of the junction unmatched. The CDR3 coding sequence is TGTGCCAGCAGCGAGGGGGACAGATTCAATGAGCAGTTCTTC. This sequence encodes CASSEGDRFNEQFF.

The sample holds many counts of this clonotype. J is TRBJ2-1 and V is TRBV19, with 11 bases aligning to TRBD2. The CDR3 is 17 amino acids. The germline V gene has CDR1 LNHDA and CDR2 SQIVND (reference sequence). Trimming removed 3 bases from V and 8 bases from J; junction bases left unmatched: 12. This CDR3 reads CASSMSLAGGPLDEQFF. CDR3 nucleotides: TGTGCCAGTAGTATGAGCCTAGCGGGAGGCCCGCTCGATGAGCAGTTCTTC.

Here the CDR3 reads CASSLGRGEQETQYF. CDR3 nucleotides: TGCGCCAGCAGCTTGGGCCGTGGGGAACAAGAGACCCAGTACTTC. J is TRBJ2-5 and V is TRBV5-1; the D is unclear. The germline CDR1 and CDR2 sequences are SGHRS and YFSETQ. This CDR3 is built from 15 residues. The ends were cut back, 0 bases at V and 2 bases at J, with 11 bases in the middle.

This clonotype was counted ten times or more. The rearrangement uses TRBV5-1 and TRBJ1-1; D might be TRBD1 (5 bases). The V end was cut by 3 bases, the J end by 0 bases, with 12 bases between. Germline V gene sequence: CDR1 SGHRS, CDR2 YFSETQ. The CDR3 consists of 15 residues. The CDR3, as DNA: TGCGCCAGCAGCTACTCCTCGGGACTGAACACTGAAGCTTTCTTT. It codes for CASSYSSGLNTEAFF.

This clonotype was detected a few times. The rearrangement uses TRBV19 and TRBJ1-2; no definite D call. Germline V gene lookup returns CDR1 LNHDA and CDR2 SQIVND (reference sequence). The CDR3 loop spans 15 amino acids. The V and J ends lost 7 bases and 0 bases respectively, with 15 bases between them. CDR3 coding DNA: TGTGCCAGTACCCCATGGACCGTAGCTAACTATGGCTACACCTTC. Protein: CASTPWTVANYGYTF.

Ten or more counts support this clonotype. The chain combines TRBV2 with TRBJ2-1; TRBD1 matches at 8 bases. Losses at the gene ends were 5 bases for V and 4 bases for J; bases not matched to a gene: 4. The CDR3 totals 14 residues. Germline values: CDR1 SNHLY, CDR2 FYNNEI. The CDR3 DNA reads TGTGCCAGCAGTTCCCAGGGGGCTTACAATGAGCAGTTCTTC. It specifies CASSSQGAYNEQFF. Based on the CDR3 plus reference TRBV2 and TRBJ2-1, the full variable domain is EPEVTQTPSHQVTQMGQEVILRCVPISNHLYFYWYRQILGQKVEFLVSFYNNEISEKSEIFDDQFSVERPDGSNFTLKIRSTKLEDSAMYFCASSSQGAYNEQFFGPGTRLTVL.

The chain couples TRBV10-2 to TRBJ1-6; D remains unclear. Looked up from germline, CDR1 is WSHSY and CDR2 is SAAADI. Trimming left V 4 bases short and J 5 bases short, with 12 bases between. CDR3 length: 15 amino acids. CDR3 nucleotides: TGCGCCAGCAGTGGGGCAGGAGCCAATAATTCACCCCTCCACTTT. Residues: CASSGAGANNSPLHF.

This clonotype came up many times. The junction differs from germline at one of its ends, possibly a read error. The chain has TRBV2 and TRBJ1-1, with D possibly TRBD1 on 6 matching bases. Germline V gene sequence: CDR1 SNHLY, CDR2 FYNNEI. The CDR3 sequence is 15 residues long. CDR3 nucleotide sequence: TGTGCCAGCAGGGGTGGGCCAGGGGCGAACACTGAAGCTCTCTTT. Translated, it gives CASRGGPGANTEALF.

This clonotype was counted ten times or more. CDR3 coding DNA: TGTGCCAGCAGTGCATTACAGGTGAACACTGAAGCTTTCTTT. Its protein is CASSALQVNTEAFF. The rearrangement joins TRBV6-1 to TRBJ1-1; maybe TRBD1 (5 bases). Germline loops: CDR1 MNHNS, CDR2 SASEGT. V gave up 4 bases and J gave up 0 bases, with 9 bases separating them. CDR3 length: 14 amino acids.